This TCR beta chain derives from a study of blood T cell repertoires in COVID-19. Looking at the study overall: There were acute and convalescent COVID-19 samples, and they came from the United States, Italy and Spain.

Data came from immunoSEQ multiplex PCR; TCRdb stores just in-frame clones and leaves some out. The sample records about 200,000 clones, 88% being singletons. Germline assignment: CDR1 SGHTA and CDR2 FQGNSA. The V end lost 2 bases, the J end lost 1 base, and 5 bases lay between the germline ends. This CDR3 comprises 13 residues. V gene TRBV7-2 combines with J gene TRBJ1-1, with D maybe TRBD1 (5 bases). Sequencing was performed on peripheral blood. This receptor was obtained from a man between 18 and 35 years old with active or convalescent COVID-19. This CDR3 is CASSLQGNTEAFF. CDR3 in DNA: TGTGCCAGCAGCTTACAGGGGAACACTGAAGCTTTCTTT. The variable domain in full, with the rest retrieved from reference TRBV7-2 and TRBJ1-1, is GAGVSQSPSNKVTEKGKDVELRCDPISGHTALYWYRQSLGQGLEFLIYFQGNSAPDKSGLPSDRFSAERTGGSVSTLTIQRTQQEDSAVYLCASSLQGNTEAFFGQGTRLTVV.